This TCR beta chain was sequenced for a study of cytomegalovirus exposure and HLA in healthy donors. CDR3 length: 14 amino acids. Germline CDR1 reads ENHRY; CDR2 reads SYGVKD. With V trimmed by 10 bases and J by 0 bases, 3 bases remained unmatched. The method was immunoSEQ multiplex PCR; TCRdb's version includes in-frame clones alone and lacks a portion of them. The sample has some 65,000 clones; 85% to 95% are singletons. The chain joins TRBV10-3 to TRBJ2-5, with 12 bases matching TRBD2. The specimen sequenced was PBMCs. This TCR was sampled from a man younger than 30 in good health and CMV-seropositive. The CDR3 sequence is CATRTSGDQETQYF. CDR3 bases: TGTGCCACGCGGACTAGCGGGGACCAAGAGACCCAGTACTTC.